These 25 T cell receptor beta chains share one sample of origin, sequenced in a study of Graves' ophthalmopathy and Graves' hyperthyroidism (dated by TCRdb to the late 2010s). TCRdb lists the instrument as Illumina HiSeq 2000. TCR beta CDR3 regions were amplified from RNA transcripts for repertoire sequencing. The first round of RT-PCR was done with HTBI primers and the Qiagen OneStep RT-PCR kit, and was followed by a second round of multiplex PCR, then size selection and purification. The public reads were reprocessed in TCRdb via fastp at Q25 and MiXCR, keeping in-frame beta chains. Merged by CDR3 protein, the rows form single entries marked with the most common genes and DNA. Across this sample there are over a million distinct CDR3 sequences, with roughly two fifths seen only once. The ten largest account for approximately 10% of the sample. Input material: peripheral blood or thyroid tissue (not recorded which). Source of these receptors: an adult man with Graves' hyperthyroidism.

In the case of this clonotype: The junction differs from germline at one of its ends, possibly a read error. The chain employs TRBV6-6 and TRBJ1-1; possible D gene TRBD1, 5 bases. CDR1 is MNHNY and CDR2 is SVGAGI in the germline V gene (reference sequence). The CDR3 runs 15 residues. Written as DNA, the CDR3 is TGTGCCAGCGGTTACTCGATCACAGGTTTCACTGAAGCTTTCTTT. This codes for CASGYSITGFTEAFF.

V and J are TRBV2 and TRBJ1-5, with D hard to call. The CDR3 has 12 residues. Trimming pared 2 bases from V and 4 bases from J, leaving 3 bases between. Germline V gene data show CDR1 as SNHLY and CDR2 as FYNNEI. The CDR3 DNA sequence: TGTGCCAGCAGTGAAAAGAATCAGCCCCAGCATTTT. Encoded protein: CASSEKNQPQHF.

This clonotype was detected only a few times. The gene calls are TRBV4-3 and TRBJ1-5; D possibly corresponds to TRBD1 (5 bases). The germline V gene has CDR1 LGHNA and CDR2 YSLEER. The CDR3 contains 16 residues. Trimming left V 0 bases short and J 2 bases short, with 11 bases between. CDR3 sequence (DNA): TGCGCCAGCAGCCAAGATGGGGGGATGGGCAATCAGCCCCAGCATTTT. Translating it yields CASSQDGGMGNQPQHF.

The rearrangement links TRBV7-8 to TRBJ2-7, with 8 bases that match TRBD2. Per the germline V gene, CDR1 is SGHVS and CDR2 is FQNEAQ. After removal of 2 bases from V and 4 bases from J, the junction contained 10 bases not matched to a gene. The CDR3 extends over 16 amino acids. CDR3 protein: CASSLWSGRVPYEQYF. The DNA for the CDR3 is TGTGCCAGCAGCTTATGGAGCGGGAGAGTCCCTTACGAGCAGTACTTC.

This clonotype was seen repeatedly, ten times or more. This chain links TRBV7-2 with TRBJ2-5; no firm D call. Trimming removed 5 bases from V and 7 bases from J, with 17 bases in between. The CDR3 sequence is 14 residues long. The germline V gene has CDR1 SGHTA and CDR2 FQGNSA. The CDR3 DNA sequence: TGTGCCAGCAGCCCGCCCGGAAGGGCCCCGACCCAGTACTTC. Translation: CASSPPGRAPTQYF.

The chain uses TRBV27 and TRBJ1-4; tentatively, D is TRBD1 (5 bases). Germline CDR1 and CDR2: MNHEY and SMNVEV (reference sequence). Trimming removed 4 bases at V and 5 bases at J, with 11 bases between. The CDR3 sequence is 14 residues long. This CDR3 is CASSYEGRNEKLFF. The DNA for the CDR3 is TGTGCCAGCAGTTACGAGGGGAGAAATGAAAAACTGTTTTTT.

This clonotype was recorded at least ten times. The chain joins TRBV7-2 to TRBJ1-2; possible D gene TRBD1, 6 bases. Germline CDR1 is SGHTA and CDR2 is FQGNSA. CDR3 length equals 14 residues. Trimming removed 1 base from V and 6 bases from J, with 12 bases in between. This chain's CDR3 is CASSLGKGGHGYTF. The CDR3, as DNA: TGTGCCAGCAGCTTAGGGAAAGGGGGTCATGGCTACACCTTC.

This clonotype was picked up a small number of times. V usage is TRBV12-3 or TRBV12-4 and J usage is TRBJ2-7; 7 bases agree with TRBD1. This CDR3 has 13 residues. V lost 3 bases to trimming and J lost 6 bases; unmatched junction nucleotides: 5. This CDR3 reads CASSFRGPSEQYF. The CDR3, as DNA: TGTGCCAGCAGTTTTAGGGGGCCGTCCGAGCAGTACTTC.

This rearrangement joins TRBV30 to TRBJ1-5, with TRBD1 as a possible D gene (6 bases). The CDR3 runs 14 residues. The V gene lost 1 base and the J gene lost 6 bases, with 13 bases spanning the gap. Germline CDR1 is GTSNPN and CDR2 is SVGIG (reference sequence). CDR3 residues: CAWSEGQSGQPQHF. In DNA form, the CDR3 reads TGTGCCTGGAGTGAAGGACAGTCGGGTCAGCCCCAGCATTTT.

Concerning this clonotype: Mismatch with germline at one junction end may stem from a read error. This chain uses TRBV7-3 with TRBJ2-2, with a tentative D call TRBD2 (6 bases). The CDR3 totals 15 residues. The V gene's germline CDR1 is SGHTA and CDR2 FQGTGA. This CDR3 reads CASSRRDSTSGELLF. The DNA for the CDR3 is TGTGCCAGCAGCCGCCGGGACTCAACGTCGGGGGAGCTGCTTTTT.

In its sample, this clonotype was seen many times. The chain is built from TRBV20-1 and TRBJ1-1, with unresolved D. The CDR3 covers 11 residues. Between the trimmed V and J ends, which lost 3 bases and 8 bases, there was a span of 10 bases. The V gene's germline CDR1 is DFQATT and CDR2 SNEGSKA (reference sequence). The CDR3 loop is CSARESGEAFF. For the CDR3, the DNA is TGCAGTGCTAGGGAGTCGGGGGAAGCTTTCTTT.

The chain carries TRBV2 and TRBJ1-2; TRBD1 matches at 7 bases. This CDR3 has 16 residues. Per the germline V gene, CDR1 is SNHLY and CDR2 is FYNNEI. J gave up 7 bases and V 6 bases, and 17 bases lay outside the gene matches. CDR3 residues: CASRKKGTELPFGYTF. The CDR3 region has the DNA TGTGCCAGCAGAAAGAAGGGGACAGAGCTGCCTTTTGGCTACACCTTC. Full variable domain (missing parts from reference TRBV2 and TRBJ1-2): EPEVTQTPSHQVTQMGQEVILRCVPISNHLYFYWYRQILGQKVEFLVSFYNNEISEKSEIFDDQFSVERPDGSNFTLKIRSTKLEDSAMYFCASRKKGTELPFGYTFGSGTRLTVV.

This clonotype has a count of ten or more. For the CDR3, the DNA is TGTGCCAGCAGCATACAGGGGCAGGTGCGCTACACCTTC. Protein sequence: CASSIQGQVRYTF. The rearrangement uses TRBV5-5 and TRBJ1-2; 7 bases fit TRBD1. The V and J ends lost 4 bases and 9 bases, in that order; junction bases with no gene match: 9. Germline V CDR1 and CDR2: SGHKS, YYEKEE (reference sequence). The CDR3 is 13 residues long.

Concerning this clonotype: This may stem from a read error, because a much larger clone lies one nucleotide away. The V and J genes are TRBV6-5 and TRBJ2-7; D is perhaps TRBD1 (5 bases). Germline V CDR1 and CDR2: MNHEY, SVGAGI. The CDR3 covers 12 residues. CDR3 residues: CGSSRQGEIKYF. The CDR3 DNA follows: TGTGGCAGCAGTCGCCAGGGTGAGATCAAGTACTTC.

The chain carries TRBV7-2 and TRBJ1-5; TRBD1 matches 9 bases. The V gene's germline CDR1 is SGHTA and CDR2 FQGNSA. CDR3 length equals 13 residues. The CDR3 region has the DNA TGTGCTGAGGACAGGGGACGTAATCAGCCCCAGCATTTT. It translates to CAEDRGRNQPQHF.

The gene calls are TRBV10-3 and TRBJ2-5, with D possibly matching TRBD2 (6 bases). Germline CDR1 and CDR2: ENHRY and SYGVKD. The CDR3 length is 13 residues. The germline V and J ends were trimmed by 4 bases and 9 bases, with 15 bases remaining between them. CDR3 region: CAISAETWEAQYF. CDR3 in DNA: TGTGCCATCAGTGCAGAGACCTGGGAGGCCCAGTACTTC.

This clonotype showed up just once. A much bigger clone sits one base away, suggesting this may be a read error. The chain has TRBV10-3 and TRBJ2-5; D possibly corresponds to TRBD2 (6 bases). The germline V gene encodes CDR1 ENHRY and CDR2 SYGVKD. Between the trimmed V and J ends, which lost 5 bases and 4 bases, there was a span of 14 bases. This CDR3 contains 14 residues. Here the CDR3 reads CAISRLGAGETQYF. The CDR3 DNA sequence: TGTGCCATCAGTCGCCTAGGAGCGGGAGAGACCCAGTACTTC.

For the CDR3, the DNA is TGCAGCGTGGCCGGGGTTCGTCAAGGAGCTTTCTTT. Its protein product is CSVAGVRQGAFF. This chain connects TRBV29-1 to TRBJ1-1; D gene ambiguous. CDR3 size: 12 residues. The ends were cut back, 6 bases at V and 10 bases at J, with 18 bases in the middle. Germline-derived CDR1 and CDR2 are SQVTM and ANQGSEA.

This clonotype was recorded many times. This chain connects TRBV12-3 or TRBV12-4 to TRBJ1-4; D remains unclear. The CDR3 has 12 amino acids. V was pared by 1 base and J by 8 bases, with 5 bases between. In DNA, the CDR3 is TGTGCCAGCAGTTTAGTAGACGAAAAACTGTTTTTT. Its translation is CASSLVDEKLFF.

This clonotype was recorded many times. The chain recombines TRBV20-1 with TRBJ1-2; 10 positions match TRBD1. The V and J ends lost 5 bases and 8 bases, in that order; junction bases with no gene match: 14. The CDR3 is made up of 15 amino acids. The germline V gene has CDR1 DFQATT and CDR2 SNEGSKA (reference sequence). The CDR3 DNA sequence: TGCAGTGCTGTCGCCACCGGGACAGGGGAGAGAGGCTACACCTTC. Translated, it gives CSAVATGTGERGYTF.

This chain uses TRBV29-1 with TRBJ1-5; D may be TRBD1 (5 bases). The CDR3 contains 12 residues. V lost 8 bases, J lost 2 bases, and 10 bases lay in between. CDR1 and CDR2 from the germline V gene are SQVTM and ANQGSEA. In DNA form, the CDR3 reads TGCAGCAGGCGAGGGGGCAATCAGCCCCAGCATTTT. Amino acid sequence: CSRRGGNQPQHF. Based on the CDR3 plus reference TRBV29-1 and TRBJ1-5, the full variable domain is SAVISQKPSRDICQRGTSLTIQCQVDSQVTMMFWYRQQPGQSLTLIATANQGSEATYESGFVIDKFPISRPNLTFSTLTVSNMSPEDSSIYLCSRRGGNQPQHFGDGTRLSIL.

CDR3 amino acids: CSVETGGGNTIYF. CDR3 DNA sequence: TGCAGCGTTGAAACAGGGGGCGGGAACACCATATATTTT. The rearrangement links TRBV29-1 to TRBJ1-3, with 9 bases identical to TRBD1. The germline CDR1 and CDR2 sequences are SQVTM and ANQGSEA. The CDR3 totals 13 residues. The trim removed 2 bases at V and 7 bases at J, leaving 3 bases unmatched.

The table lists this clonotype with a few counts. V and J are TRBV16 and TRBJ1-5; TRBD1 aligns across 7 bases. Losses at the gene ends were 1 base for V and 6 bases for J; bases not matched to a gene: 9. Germline CDR1 KGHSY, CDR2 FQNENV. The CDR3 runs to 16 residues. CDR3 region: CASSQLKGAFSQPQHF. The CDR3 DNA is TGTGCCAGCAGCCAATTGAAGGGGGCGTTCAGTCAGCCCCAGCATTTT.

This clonotype was found many times. The CDR3 here is CASSEEGENTEAFF. The CDR3 DNA reads as TGTGCCAGCAGTGAAGAAGGGGAGAACACTGAAGCTTTCTTT. The chain links TRBV25-1 to TRBJ1-1, with a tentative D call TRBD1 (5 bases). Trimming shortened V by 2 bases and J by 1 base, and 8 bases separated the two germline ends. Germline-derived CDR1 and CDR2 are MGHDK and SYGVNS. This CDR3 region has 14 residues. Together with reference TRBV25-1 and TRBJ1-1, the CDR3 gives the full variable domain: EADIYQTPRYLVIGTGKKITLECSQTMGHDKMYWYQQDPGMELHLIHYSYGVNSTEKGDLSSESTVSRIRTEHFPLTLESARPSHTSQYLCASSEEGENTEAFFGQGTRLTVV.

This sequence joins TRBV25-1 and TRBJ1-6; TRBD1 aligns across 10 bases. This CDR3 region has 15 residues. V lost 3 bases, J lost 10 bases, and 6 bases stayed unmatched. Germline values: CDR1 MGHDK, CDR2 SYGVNS. The CDR3 is CASSDLGTGVSPLHF. The CDR3 coding sequence is TGTGCCAGCAGTGACCTTGGGACAGGGGTGTCACCCCTCCACTTT.